The 3 T cell receptor beta chains listed next were all sequenced from one sample in a study of blood T cell repertoires in COVID-19. The data were produced by immunoSEQ multiplex PCR, yet TCRdb's version contains in-frame clones alone and is incomplete. The profile shows a few hundred thousand clones, about 90% of them singletons. Input material: PBMCs or T cells enriched from blood (not recorded which). The receptors come from a man aged 25-45 years who had recovered from COVID-19.

J is TRBJ1-1 and V is TRBV5-4; D call uncertain. V lost 1 base and J 6 bases, leaving 13 bases between the germline ends. This CDR3 is built from 14 residues. Germline loops: CDR1 SGHNT, CDR2 YYREEE (reference sequence). CDR3 in amino acids: CASSLRDRGPEAFF. In DNA, the CDR3 is TGTGCCAGCAGCTTGAGGGATCGAGGGCCTGAAGCTTTCTTT.

The rearrangement uses TRBV3-1 (or the pseudogene TRBV3-2) and TRBJ1-2; D unclear. The length of the CDR3 is 14 residues. Per germline, CDR1 LGHDT and CDR2 YNNKEL (reference sequence). V lost 3 bases and J 7 bases, leaving 15 bases between the germline ends. In DNA form, the CDR3 reads TGTGCCAGCAGCCAGAGGGAGAGTGGTGGTGGCTACACCTTC. It is translated as CASSQRESGGGYTF.

The chain joins TRBV29-1 to TRBJ1-4; D may be TRBD1 (6 bases). V was cut by 7 bases and J by 2 bases, with 11 bases left in between. Germline assignment: CDR1 SQVTM and CDR2 ANQGSEA. The CDR3 has 13 residues. The CDR3 DNA follows: TGCAGCGGGAGTCAGGGGACTAATGAAAAACTGTTTTTT. Protein sequence: CSGSQGTNEKLFF.